One and the same sample provided the 16 T cell receptor beta chains below, sequenced in a study of Graves' ophthalmopathy and Graves' hyperthyroidism. Using RNA transcripts, the TCR beta CDR3 regions were amplified. RT-PCR was first run with HTBI primers, then multiplex PCR in a second round. TCRdb passed the multiplex PCR reads through MiXCR, listing each CDR3 protein once. The repertoire holds 620,000 or so distinct CDR3 sequences, with 20% to 25% as singletons. Sequencing was carried out using peripheral blood. Source of these receptors: a young woman with stable Graves' hyperthyroidism. Some clones in this sample may be carry-over from other donors' samples.

The sample holds many counts of this clonotype. The rearrangement uses TRBV2 and TRBJ2-5; TRBD1 matches 9 bases. The V gene's germline CDR1 is SNHLY and CDR2 FYNNEI. This CDR3 is built from 14 residues. V shed 11 bases and J 5 bases; nucleotides not matched to a gene: 12. For the CDR3, the DNA is TGTGCCGGGACGGGACAGGGCTCGAGGGAGACCCAGTACTTC. Residues: CAGTGQGSRETQYF. Complete variable domain (other parts from reference TRBV2 and TRBJ2-5): EPEVTQTPSHQVTQMGQEVILRCVPISNHLYFYWYRQILGQKVEFLVSFYNNEISEKSEIFDDQFSVERPDGSNFTLKIRSTKLEDSAMYFCAGTGQGSRETQYFGPGTRLLVL.

The chain combines TRBV5-1 with TRBJ2-7; 8 bases fit TRBD1. V was clipped by 4 bases and J by 1 base; unmatched bases: 7. Germline V gene lookup returns CDR1 SGHRS and CDR2 YFSETQ. The CDR3 has 15 residues. CDR3 DNA: TGCGCCAGCAGCGTGACAGGGGTTGATTCCTACGAGCAGTACTTC. Amino acids: CASSVTGVDSYEQYF.

This clonotype was observed a few times. One end of the junction fails to match germline, which may point to a read error. The V gene is TRBV9, the J gene TRBJ2-5; 12 bases are a match to TRBD2. The CDR3 is 17 residues long. Germline values: CDR1 SGDLS, CDR2 YYNGEE. The CDR3 protein is CASSADGLAGPQETKYF. CDR3 in DNA: TGTGCCAGCAGCGCTGATGGACTAGCGGGGCCTCAAGAGACCAAGTACTTC.

This clonotype was counted many times. The rearrangement links TRBV28 to TRBJ2-7; 8 nucleotides agree with TRBD1. The CDR3 is made up of 15 amino acids. Germline V gene data show CDR1 as MDHEN and CDR2 as SYDVKM. Trimming at V came to 3 bases and at J to 3 bases, leaving 7 bases not matched to a gene. CDR3 sequence reads: CASSLSGGANYEQYF. CDR3 DNA sequence: TGTGCCAGCAGTTTGTCAGGGGGCGCAAACTACGAGCAGTACTTC.

The sample holds many counts of this clonotype. J is TRBJ1-5 and V is TRBV11-2; 7 positions agree with TRBD1. The J segment lost 4 bases and the V segment lost 4 bases, leaving 13 bases of the junction unmatched. The CDR3 runs 17 residues. Germline CDR1 and CDR2: SGHAT and FQNNGV. The CDR3, as DNA: TGTGCCAGCAGCTCTATCACAGGGGCCAAAGGGAATCAGCCCCAGCATTTT. Residues: CASSSITGAKGNQPQHF.

The sample holds a few counts of this clonotype. The chain is built from TRBV9 and TRBJ1-2, with 10 bases matching TRBD1. The J segment lost 4 bases and the V segment lost 4 bases, leaving 13 bases of the junction unmatched. Germline V gene lookup returns CDR1 SGDLS and CDR2 YYNGEE. The CDR3 loop spans 17 amino acids. In DNA form, the CDR3 reads TGTGCCAGCAGCCCCAGGGACAGGGGTTTCCCCTCCTATGGCTACACCTTC. Protein: CASSPRDRGFPSYGYTF.

This clonotype came up many times. The chain carries TRBV6-5 and TRBJ2-2; 8 positions agree with TRBD1. Trimming at V came to 2 bases and at J to 5 bases, leaving 10 bases not matched to a gene. Germline V gene lookup returns CDR1 MNHEY and CDR2 SVGAGI. The CDR3 runs to 17 residues. CDR3 in amino acids: CASSYSQQGGGTGELFF. CDR3 sequence (DNA): TGTGCCAGCAGTTACAGTCAACAGGGGGGAGGAACCGGGGAGCTGTTTTTT.

This clonotype was detected many times. The rearrangement links TRBV29-1 to TRBJ1-2; tentatively, D is TRBD1 (6 bases). CDR1 SQVTM and CDR2 ANQGSEA come from the germline V gene. V lost 0 bases to trimming and J lost 0 bases, with 8 bases between them. This CDR3 has 14 residues. The CDR3 DNA reads TGCAGCGTTGAAGAGACAGGCACTAACTATGGCTACACCTTC. Translating gives CSVEETGTNYGYTF.

This clonotype was seen ten or more times. The chain is built from TRBV7-2 and TRBJ1-1; D is ambiguous. CDR1 is SGHTA and CDR2 is FQGNSA in the germline V gene. The length of the CDR3 is 11 residues. The ends were cut back, 5 bases at V and 7 bases at J, with 8 bases in the middle. This CDR3 reads CASSPGFEAFF. CDR3 in DNA: TGTGCCAGCAGCCCGGGATTTGAAGCTTTCTTT.

This clonotype was detected many times. In DNA form, the CDR3 reads TGTGCCAACCTACCTGACAGGTCCTATGGCTACACCTTC. Amino acid sequence: CANLPDRSYGYTF. The chain combines TRBV19 with TRBJ1-2; perhaps TRBD1 as D (6 bases). CDR1 is LNHDA, CDR2 SQIVND, per germline (reference sequence). Trimming left V 10 bases short and J 4 bases short, with 16 bases between. This CDR3 region has 13 residues.

This chain connects TRBV6-1 to TRBJ1-5, with D perhaps TRBD1 (5 bases). The CDR3 has 15 amino acids. V was pared by 7 bases and J by 2 bases, with 15 bases between. From germline, CDR1 is MNHNS and CDR2 SASEGT. CDR3 DNA: TGTGCCAGCAAACTCCCAGGGATCCGCAATCAGCCCCAGCATTTT. Translated: CASKLPGIRNQPQHF.

This clonotype was picked up many times. The V and J genes are TRBV12-3 or TRBV12-4 and TRBJ1-1; D gene ambiguous. This CDR3 has 15 amino acids. Trimming shortened V by 1 base and J by 11 bases, and 20 bases separated the two germline ends. The CDR3 nucleotides are TGTGCCAGCAGTTTAGGTTTTACTCAGACTAAAGGGGCTTTCTTT. It encodes CASSLGFTQTKGAFF.

This clonotype was counted many times. V usage is TRBV12-3 or TRBV12-4 and J usage is TRBJ1-1; D is undetermined. V was pared by 0 bases and J by 10 bases, with 6 bases between. The CDR3 spans 11 residues. DNA of the CDR3: TGTGCCAGCAGTTTAGCGGGAGGAGCTTTCTTT. Its protein is CASSLAGGAFF.

Here the CDR3 reads CASSFGTGNHQPQHF. In DNA, the CDR3 is TGTGCCAGCAGTTTTGGGACAGGGAATCATCAGCCCCAGCATTTT. This chain connects TRBV12-3 or TRBV12-4 to TRBJ1-5; the match to TRBD1 covers 9 bases. The CDR3 consists of 15 residues. V lost 3 bases, J lost 5 bases, and 5 bases stayed unmatched.

V usage is TRBV30 and J usage is TRBJ1-2; TRBD1 might be the D (6 bases). Germline loops: CDR1 GTSNPN, CDR2 SVGIG (reference sequence). Trimming took off 2 bases at V and 4 bases at J, with 11 bases between the two ends. This CDR3 has 13 amino acids. The CDR3 DNA reads as TGTGCCTGGAGTTGGCAGGGGACCTATGGCTACACCTTC. Translated, it gives CAWSWQGTYGYTF. Variable domain in full (rest from reference TRBV30 and TRBJ1-2): SQTIHQWPATLVQPVGSPLSLECTVEGTSNPNLYWYRQAAGRGLQLLFYSVGIGQISSEVPQNLSASRPQDRQFILSSKKLLLSDSGFYLCAWSWQGTYGYTFGSGTRLTVV.

This clonotype was counted between two and nine times. At one end the junction does not follow the germline gene, possibly because of a read error. This chain joins TRBV6-1 and TRBJ2-2, with a possible D match to TRBD2 (5 bases). The CDR3 is 12 residues long. Looked up from germline, CDR1 is MNHNS and CDR2 is SASEGT. The CDR3 sequence is CASRRNTGELCF. In nucleotides, the CDR3 is TGTGCCAGCAGGAGAAACACCGGGGAGCTGTGTTTT.